This T cell receptor (beta chain) was captured in a study of blood T cell repertoires in COVID-19. TCRdb keeps only in-frame clones here, not all; method: immunoSEQ multiplex PCR. The sample has fewer than 400,000 clones, approximately 91% seen once. Per germline, CDR1 SQVTM and CDR2 ANQGSEA. This CDR3 spans 14 amino acids. In the case of this clone: Mismatch with germline at one junction end may stem from a read error.

Sequencing was performed on PBMCs or T cells enriched from blood (not recorded which). The V and J genes are TRBV29-1 and TRBJ1-1, with D possibly being TRBD1 (6 bases). The TCR sequence derives from a woman in her 30s who had been exposed to COVID-19. DNA of the CDR3: TGTAGCGGGGGAGGGACAAGCATGAACACTGAAGCTTTCTTT. Amino acid sequence: CSGGGTSMNTEAFF.